This TCR beta chain was sequenced in a study of PD-1 blockade in mismatch repair-deficient tumors. Whole-study context: Patients had approximately 11 mismatch repair-deficient cancer types, all previously treated and progressing.

The germline V and J ends were trimmed by 4 bases and 5 bases, with 12 bases remaining between them. The CDR3 has 13 residues. The V gene's germline CDR1 is SGHNT and CDR2 YYREEE (reference sequence). Data came from immunoSEQ multiplex PCR; TCRdb stores just in-frame clones and leaves some out. The sample records about 120,000 clones, 70% to 90% being singletons. The chain recombines TRBV5-4 with TRBJ2-5; tentative D call: TRBD1 (6 bases). This TCR derives from an adult with mismatch repair-deficient cancer. The sample was peripheral blood, taken 44 weeks after starting pembrolizumab. CDR3 amino acids: CASSPQGWETQYF. The CDR3, as DNA: TGTGCCAGCAGCCCGCAGGGGTGGGAGACCCAGTACTTC.